The clone carrying this T cell receptor beta chain was observed a handful of times. Its matching antigen is unknown. This sample was taken from a study of CD8 T cells in ankylosing spondylitis. Notes on the study in general: Clones linked to the disease showed a CD8+ phenotype. They occurred at relatively low frequencies in peripheral blood. Prior work had noted some motif variants in reactive arthritis blood and synovial fluid. Ankylosing spondylitis blood appeared to be characterized by a TCR beta motif of under 10 highly homologous variants. Significantly higher representation of disease-linked clones was reported for matched ankylosing spondylitis synovial fluid.

Preparation of TCR beta libraries was done by quantitative 5'-RACE with molecular barcodes. A single record per CDR3 protein comes from TCRdb applying MiXCR to the 5' RACE reads. Of over 700,000 distinct CDR3 sequences in the sample, around a fifth are singletons; the top ten hold 15% to 20%. The TCR was taken from a male donor with ankylosing spondylitis. The sample taken for sequencing was blood, either unsorted or a sorted T cell fraction (not recorded which).

As DNA, the CDR3 is TGTGCCAGCAGCGTAGACCAGGGCAGGGCGAACACTGAAGCTTTCTTT. It encodes CASSVDQGRANTEAFF. The V gene is TRBV9, the J gene TRBJ1-1, with D possibly TRBD1 on 5 matching bases. The CDR3 loop spans 16 amino acids. CDR1 SGDLS and CDR2 YYNGEE come from the germline V gene. The ends were cut back, 0 bases at V and 1 base at J, with 13 bases in the middle.